Shown below are 24 T cell receptor beta chains from a single sample sequenced in a study of post-analysis software for immune sequencing data. Overall study results and limits: Five or six TRBV segments were significantly more frequent in patients than in controls. TRBV5-6, TRBV5-1 and TRBV20-1 were among these segments.

The antigens these receptors bind are not known. Unique-molecular-identifier-tagged TCR beta cDNA libraries were used. One entry per CDR3 protein results from TCRdb running MiXCR on the PCR reads. The table shows fewer than 700,000 distinct CDR3 sequences, with roughly two fifths occurring only once. The sequenced sample consisted of blood. These receptors were obtained from a girl aged 5 to 17 with multiple sclerosis.

V usage is TRBV13 and J usage is TRBJ2-7, with D perhaps assigned TRBD1 or TRBD2 (5 bases each). The CDR3 is made up of 11 amino acids. CDR1 is PRHDT and CDR2 is FYEKMQ in the germline V gene (reference sequence). With 3 bases removed from V and 7 bases from J, the gap between germline ends came to 7 bases. This CDR3 is CASSFEGEQYF. The CDR3 DNA sequence: TGTGCCAGCAGCTTCGAGGGGGAGCAGTACTTC. Together with reference TRBV13 and TRBJ2-7, the CDR3 gives the full variable domain: AAGVIQSPRHLIKEKRETATLKCYPIPRHDTVYWYQQGPGQDPQFLISFYEKMQSDKGSIPDRFSAQQFSDYHSELNMSSLELGDSALYFCASSFEGEQYFGPGTRLTVT.

The chain employs TRBV12-3 or TRBV12-4 and TRBJ2-3; D perhaps matches TRBD2 (5 bases). There are 15 residues in the CDR3. V lost 6 bases and J 5 bases, leaving 18 bases between the germline ends. CDR3 DNA sequence: TGTGCCAGCAGCTCCCATACGGGGTCGGGAGATACGCAGTATTTT. Translated, it gives CASSSHTGSGDTQYF.

The sample holds a few counts of this clonotype. V gene TRBV5-1 combines with J gene TRBJ2-2; 8 bases line up with TRBD2. After removal of 3 bases from V and 1 base from J, the junction contained 2 bases not matched to a gene. This CDR3 comprises 15 residues. In germline, CDR1 is SGHRS, CDR2 YFSETQ. CDR3 in DNA: TGCGCCAGCAGCTCCCGGGAGGGGAACACCGGGGAGCTGTTTTTT. Its protein is CASSSREGNTGELFF.

With regard to this clonotype: Its ends do not fully match the called genes, so a read error is possible. J is TRBJ2-7 and V is TRBV7-7; D is possibly TRBD2 (6 bases). The CDR3 sequence is 13 residues long. Germline CDR1 and CDR2: SSHAT and FNYEAQ (reference sequence). The CDR3 protein is CASSLAGRGEQYF. The CDR3 DNA reads as TGTGCTAGCAGCTTAGCTGGCCGGGGGGAGCAGTACTTC. The full variable domain, rest sourced from reference TRBV7-7 and TRBJ2-7, is GAGVSQSPRYKVTKRGQDVTLRCDPISSHATLYWYQQALGQGPEFLTYFNYEAQPDKSGLPSDRFSAERPEGSISTLTIQRTEQRDSAMYRCASSLAGRGEQYFGPGTRLTVT.

V and J are TRBV2 and TRBJ2-1, with 7 bases fitting TRBD1. Germline V gene data show CDR1 as SNHLY and CDR2 as FYNNEI. The CDR3 loop spans 15 amino acids. V dropped 6 bases and J dropped 3; count of bases not matched to a gene: 8. The CDR3 reads CASRPDRASYNEQFF. For the CDR3, the DNA is TGTGCCAGCAGGCCCGACAGGGCTAGCTACAATGAGCAGTTCTTC.

Of note for this clonotype: A read error may produce the germline difference seen at one junction end. The DNA of the CDR3 is TGTGCCGGCAGCCATTACGGGGTCGGGCGACACGGGTACGAGCAGTACTTC. This encodes CAGSHYGVGRHGYEQYF. The V gene is TRBV7-9, the J gene TRBJ2-7; a possible D gene is TRBD2 (5 bases). Germline V lookup: CDR1 SEHNR, CDR2 FQNEAQ (reference sequence). The CDR3 is made up of 17 amino acids.

The chain links TRBV12-3 or TRBV12-4 to TRBJ2-2; D unresolved. CDR3 length equals 16 residues. Trimming took 5 bases from V and 0 from J, leaving 13 bases between them. In DNA, the CDR3 is TGTGCCAGCAGTCCCGCTTTCCGCGCGAACACCGGGGAGCTGTTTTTT. This translates into CASSPAFRANTGELFF.

This clonotype has a handful of counts. The rearrangement uses TRBV3-1 and TRBJ2-4; the D call may be TRBD1 or TRBD2 (5 bases each). The DNA end is a closer match to TRBJ2-7, so the J assignment may be wrong. The CDR3 spans 13 residues. Per the germline V gene, CDR1 is LGHDT and CDR2 is YNNKEL (reference sequence). The DNA for the CDR3 is TGTGCCAGCAGCCAGGGACGCACACTCGAGCAGTACTTC. It encodes CASSQGRTLEQYF.

This clonotype was observed a handful of times. The CDR3 protein is CSVEGTGPNSYEQYF. For the CDR3, the DNA is TGCAGCGTTGAGGGGACAGGGCCTAACTCCTACGAGCAGTACTTC. The V call is TRBV29-1, the J call TRBJ2-7, with 9 bases identical to TRBD1. CDR3 size: 15 residues. Unmatched junction bases numbered 6, after V lost 3 bases and J lost 0 bases. CDR1 is SQVTM and CDR2 is ANQGSEA in the germline V gene.

This clonotype was counted ten times or more. This chain links TRBV5-1 with TRBJ2-5; D gene ambiguous. This CDR3 region has 12 residues. Deletions cut 1 base from V and 0 bases from J, with 1 base between. Germline CDR1 is SGHRS and CDR2 is YFSETQ. CDR3 in amino acids: CASSLYQETQYF. The DNA for the CDR3 is TGCGCCAGCAGCTTGTACCAAGAGACCCAGTACTTC.

J is TRBJ1-1 and V is TRBV29-1; D perhaps matches TRBD1 (5 bases). V was trimmed by 7 bases and J by 3 bases, leaving 6 bases between them. The CDR3 spans 10 residues. Per germline, CDR1 SQVTM and CDR2 ANQGSEA. This chain's CDR3 is CSGGDTEAFF. The DNA of the CDR3 is TGCAGCGGGGGGGACACTGAAGCTTTCTTT.

The chain recombines TRBV5-4 with TRBJ2-1; D is possibly TRBD2 (6 bases). Trimming took off 5 bases at V and 4 bases at J, with 13 bases between the two ends. Germline-derived CDR1 and CDR2 are SGHNT and YYREEE (reference sequence). The CDR3 is 14 residues long. CDR3 amino acids: CASRIAETYNEQFF. Written as DNA, the CDR3 is TGTGCCAGCAGAATAGCGGAGACTTACAATGAGCAGTTCTTC.

There are a few counts of this clonotype. At one boundary the junction diverges from the germline segment, which might be a read error. The chain joins TRBV3-1 to TRBJ2-7, with D perhaps matching TRBD1 (5 bases). Germline-derived CDR1 and CDR2 are LGHDT and YNNKEL (reference sequence). This CDR3 spans 15 amino acids. The CDR3 is CASSQAGYKSYEQYF. In DNA form, the CDR3 reads TGTGCCAGCAGTCAAGCAGGGTACAAATCCTACGAGCAGTACTTC.

This chain uses TRBV5-1 with TRBJ1-2; TRBD1 matches at 8 bases. This CDR3 has 14 residues. Germline trimming cut 5 bases from V and 3 bases from J; bases unmatched to any gene: 6. Germline V gene lookup returns CDR1 SGHRS and CDR2 YFSETQ. The CDR3 loop is CASSSPGQDYGYTF. In DNA, the CDR3 is TGCGCCAGCAGTTCACCGGGACAGGACTATGGCTACACCTTC.

With regard to this clonotype: A junction boundary mismatches the germline segment, possibly from a read error. The chain joins TRBV20-1 to TRBJ1-6; D call uncertain. Germline-derived CDR1 and CDR2 are DFQATT and SNEGSKA (reference sequence). The CDR3 runs 17 residues. This chain's CDR3 is CSAGDEAQSSYNSPLHF. CDR3 nucleotides: TGCAGTGCTGGAGATGAGGCCCAGAGCTCCTATAATTCACCCCTCCACTTT.

This rearrangement joins TRBV29-1 to TRBJ2-3; 16 bases fit TRBD2. The CDR3 covers 17 residues. Germline CDR1 is SQVTM and CDR2 is ANQGSEA. Trimming at V came to 4 bases and at J to 3 bases, leaving 7 bases not matched to a gene. The CDR3 here is CSVAGTSGRAITDTQYF. CDR3 DNA: TGCAGCGTTGCCGGGACTAGCGGGAGGGCCATTACAGATACGCAGTATTTT.

The chain recombines TRBV10-2 with TRBJ2-1; TRBD2 is a possible D gene (5 bases). This CDR3 contains 14 residues. The germline gives CDR1 WSHSY, CDR2 SAAADI. The ends were cut back, 2 bases at V and 8 bases at J, with 13 bases in the middle. CDR3 amino acids: CASSEVPSFDEQFF. In DNA form, the CDR3 reads TGCGCCAGCAGTGAGGTACCTAGCTTTGATGAGCAGTTCTTC.

The genes are TRBV3-1 and TRBJ2-1; D possibly corresponds to TRBD2 (7 bases). CDR1 LGHDT and CDR2 YNNKEL come from the germline V gene (reference sequence). This CDR3 has 16 residues. Trimming removed 6 bases at V and 1 base at J, with 16 bases between. CDR3 bases: TGTGCCAGCAGGCCGGGGGGCCTCATGTCCTACAATGAGCAGTTCTTC. Amino acids: CASRPGGLMSYNEQFF.

This clonotype was observed a few times. The chain joins TRBV6-6 to TRBJ2-5; TRBD2 matches at 11 bases. The J call is doubtful: the DNA matches TRBJ2-7 better. Germline CDR1 reads MNHNY; CDR2 reads SVGAGI (reference sequence). CDR3 length: 16 amino acids. Written as DNA, the CDR3 is TGTGCCAGCAGCCCGAGCCTTAGCGGGAGGGGAGACGAGCAGTACTTC. The encoded protein is CASSPSLSGRGDEQYF.

V is TRBV4-1 and J is TRBJ1-1; D is undetermined. The CDR3 loop spans 13 amino acids. Trimming pared 0 bases from V and 6 bases from J, leaving 8 bases between. The germline CDR1 and CDR2 sequences are MGHRA and YSYEKL. The CDR3 loop reads CASSQEEGSEAFF. The CDR3 nucleotides are TGCGCCAGCAGCCAAGAGGAGGGCTCTGAAGCTTTCTTT.

This clonotype has only a few counts. V gene TRBV6-2 or TRBV6-3 combines with J gene TRBJ2-1; a weak D match, TRBD2 (5 bases). Trimming pared 5 bases from V and 15 bases from J, leaving 20 bases between. The CDR3 spans 13 residues. Germline CDR1 reads MNHEY; CDR2 reads SVGEGT. The CDR3 loop is CASSGLGQRRRFF. CDR3 in DNA: TGTGCCAGCAGTGGCCTAGGGCAGCGGAGGAGGTTCTTC.

The V and J genes are TRBV6-6 and TRBJ2-5, with D maybe TRBD1 (5 bases). V lost 0 bases, J lost 1 base, and 12 bases lay in between. There are 16 residues in the CDR3. Germline CDR1 and CDR2: MNHNY and SVGAGI (reference sequence). CDR3 protein: CASSYSGRVGQETQYF. For the CDR3, the DNA is TGTGCCAGCAGTTACTCGGGCAGGGTAGGCCAAGAGACCCAGTACTTC.

This clonotype was observed a few times. The chain uses TRBV5-1 and TRBJ2-7; D not resolved. The V end was cut by 0 bases, the J end by 2 bases, with 12 bases between. The CDR3 length is 15 residues. CDR1 is SGHRS, CDR2 YFSETQ, per germline. CDR3 sequence reads: CASSLGQLYTYEQYF. CDR3 DNA sequence: TGCGCCAGCAGCTTGGGACAACTCTACACCTACGAGCAGTACTTC.

V gene TRBV5-1 combines with J gene TRBJ2-7; D possibly matches TRBD1 or TRBD2 (5 bases each). The CDR3 contains 15 residues. Trimming stripped 0 bases from V and 4 bases from J, with 14 bases between. The germline V gene has CDR1 SGHRS and CDR2 YFSETQ. CDR3 amino acids: CASSLGEGSVYEQYF. The CDR3 bases are TGCGCCAGCAGCTTGGGAGAGGGGTCCGTGTACGAGCAGTACTTC.